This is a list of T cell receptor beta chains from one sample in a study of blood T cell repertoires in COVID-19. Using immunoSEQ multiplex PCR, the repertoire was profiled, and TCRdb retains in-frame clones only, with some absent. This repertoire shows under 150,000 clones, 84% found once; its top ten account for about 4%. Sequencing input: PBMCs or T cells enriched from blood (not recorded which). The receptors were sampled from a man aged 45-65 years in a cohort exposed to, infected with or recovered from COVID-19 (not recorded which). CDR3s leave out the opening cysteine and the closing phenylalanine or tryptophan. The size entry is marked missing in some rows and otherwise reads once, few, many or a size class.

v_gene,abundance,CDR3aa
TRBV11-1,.,ASSSDRVNEQF
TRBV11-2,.,ASSTDIGMLTLH
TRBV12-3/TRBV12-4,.,ASSYSGAGELF
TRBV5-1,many,ASSRPGKAKNIQY
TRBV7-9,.,ASSLVAGGIEQF
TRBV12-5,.,ASGPRAAPAEKLF
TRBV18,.,ASSLQDLNTEAF
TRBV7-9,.,ASSSEQGARFIEQF
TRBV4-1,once,ASSHGRVTGLRGEKLF
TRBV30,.,AWSGLAAPFGGDTQY
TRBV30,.,AWSPTSGTATYEQY
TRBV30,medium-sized,AWWPGNTIY
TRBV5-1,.,ASSEGGQGRYFWTDTQY
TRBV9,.,ASRGDRLYGYT
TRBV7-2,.,ASSSRGANTEAF
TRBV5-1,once,ASRTSLGAIETQY
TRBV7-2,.,ASSRSGSSYNEQF
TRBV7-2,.,ASSLGGGSYGYT
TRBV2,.,ASSEKGAFYNEQF
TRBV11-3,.,ASSPGGREDTQY
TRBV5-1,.,ASSLNGASGQETQY
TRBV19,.,ASSLEQGQGMSTEAF
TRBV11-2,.,ASSLTGRRDSPLH
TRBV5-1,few,ASSLAPPSTEAF
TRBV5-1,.,ASSLDRTDTQY
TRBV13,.,ASSLRGPEAF
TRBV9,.,ASSVGTTRTDTQY
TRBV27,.,ASSSQTGAYEQY
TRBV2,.,ASSEADASGAYEQY
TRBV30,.,AWSDQGSPLH
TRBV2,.,ASRPTGASGNTEAF
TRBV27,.,ASSPAGAGGYT
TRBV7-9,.,ASSLGSDEQF
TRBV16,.,ASSHHGTGRDGEQY
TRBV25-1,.,ASSETGGANYGYT
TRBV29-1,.,SVRERRDGYEQY
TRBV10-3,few,ASTAGQGTYEQY
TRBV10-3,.,AIAKAGVSGQF
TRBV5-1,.,ASSLVPGQETQY
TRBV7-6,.,ASSHGTVQETQY
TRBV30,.,AWSPPDFPPRGYT
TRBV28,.,ASSLPSGSSYEQY
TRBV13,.,ASSLEGNSPLH
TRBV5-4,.,ASSSRGSGTSGGDTQY
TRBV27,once,ASSYRAGGNGYT
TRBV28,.,ASSGTGLVIDTQY
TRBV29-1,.,SVEISGGLNEQF